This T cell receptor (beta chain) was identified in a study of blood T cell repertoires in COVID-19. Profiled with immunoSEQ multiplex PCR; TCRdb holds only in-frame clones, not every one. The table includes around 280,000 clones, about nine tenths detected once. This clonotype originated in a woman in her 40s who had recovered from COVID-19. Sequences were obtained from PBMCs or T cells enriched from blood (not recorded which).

This CDR3 reads CASSLGHSGANVLTF. The CDR3 coding sequence is TGCGCCAGCAGCTTGGGACACTCTGGGGCCAACGTCCTGACTTTC. V gene TRBV5-1 combines with J gene TRBJ2-6; D remains unclear. Germline V gene data show CDR1 as SGHRS and CDR2 as YFSETQ. The CDR3 consists of 15 residues. Trimming removed 0 bases from V and 0 bases from J, with 4 bases in between.